This T cell receptor beta chain was sequenced for a study of a mutant IDH1 vaccine in newly diagnosed glioma. Looking at the study overall: Initiation of the vaccine course occurred 4-6 weeks after radiotherapy alone, or alongside temozolomide cycles.

As for this clone: As yet, its antigen is unknown.

Noted time point: week 47, end of study. Vaccination used 300 ug of mutant IDH1 20-mer peptide per dose, with topical imiquimod. Sequencing used immunoSEQ multiplex PCR; TCRdb keeps in-frame clones, though not all of them. The sample shows 40,000 or so clones, about 80% of them seen only once. The sequence came from a young man with glioma. Some clones in this sample may be carry-over from other donors' samples. The specimen comprised PBMCs, sampled from a glioma patient whose treatment included an IDH1 peptide vaccine.

The CDR3 nucleotides read TGTGCCAGCAGGGGCCTCTGGGACAGGGTTGGCTACACCTTC. Its protein is CASRGLWDRVGYTF. The V gene is TRBV13, the J gene TRBJ1-2; 9 bases align to TRBD1. V lost 6 bases and J lost 7; bases outside the gene matches: 9. CDR1 is PRHDT, CDR2 FYEKMQ, per germline (reference sequence). The CDR3 length is 14 residues.